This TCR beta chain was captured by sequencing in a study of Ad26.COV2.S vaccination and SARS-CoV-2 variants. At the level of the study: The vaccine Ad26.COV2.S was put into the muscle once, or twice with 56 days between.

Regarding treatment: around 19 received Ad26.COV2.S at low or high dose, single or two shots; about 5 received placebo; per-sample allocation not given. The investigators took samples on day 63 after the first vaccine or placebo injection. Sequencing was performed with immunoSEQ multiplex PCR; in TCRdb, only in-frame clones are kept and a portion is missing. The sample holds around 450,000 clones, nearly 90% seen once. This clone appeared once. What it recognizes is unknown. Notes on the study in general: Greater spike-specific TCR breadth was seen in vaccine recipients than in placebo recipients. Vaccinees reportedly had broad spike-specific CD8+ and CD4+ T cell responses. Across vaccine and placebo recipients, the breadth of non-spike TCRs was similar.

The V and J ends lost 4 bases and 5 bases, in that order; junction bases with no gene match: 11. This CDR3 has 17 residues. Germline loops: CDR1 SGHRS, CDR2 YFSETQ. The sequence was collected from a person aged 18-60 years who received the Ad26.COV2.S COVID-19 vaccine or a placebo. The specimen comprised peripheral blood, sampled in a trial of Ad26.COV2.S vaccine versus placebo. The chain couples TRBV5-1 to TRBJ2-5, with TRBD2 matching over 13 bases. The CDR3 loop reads CASSRNPGLAGRETQYF. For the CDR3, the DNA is TGCGCCAGCAGCAGGAATCCGGGACTAGCGGGGAGGGAGACCCAGTACTTC.